Below are 3 T cell receptor beta chains sequenced from a single sample in a study of T cell responses to AZD1222 COVID-19 vaccine. Sequenced by immunoSEQ multiplex PCR; TCRdb stores in-frame clones only, minus some. Among approximately 100,000 clones, 87% were seen once, and the ten largest hold 10% to 15%. Sample: peripheral blood, taken on day 0 of AZD1222 vaccination. The origin of the receptors is an adult in good health.

CDR3 DNA sequence: TGTGCCAGCAGCTCCACCGGGGGCGTGGAAGCTTTCTTT. It encodes CASSSTGGVEAFF. This chain connects TRBV5-4 to TRBJ1-1; D may be TRBD1 (6 bases). The CDR3 is made up of 13 amino acids. Trimming stripped 3 bases from V and 8 bases from J, with 14 bases between. Germline V CDR1 and CDR2: SGHNT, YYREEE (reference sequence).

The CDR3 is CASSLGTGGVQETQYF. CDR3 in DNA: TGCGCCAGCAGCTTGGGTACAGGGGGTGTCCAGGAGACCCAGTACTTC. The chain links TRBV5-1 to TRBJ2-5; 8 bases match TRBD1. The CDR3 spans 16 residues. J was trimmed by 5 bases and V by 0 bases; bases with no gene match: 9. Germline loops: CDR1 SGHRS, CDR2 YFSETQ. The variable domain in full, completed from reference TRBV5-1 and TRBJ2-5, reads KAGVTQTPRYLIKTRGQQVTLSCSPISGHRSVSWYQQTPGQGLQFLFEYFSETQRNKGNFPGRFSGRQFSNSRSEMNVSTLELGDSALYLCASSLGTGGVQETQYFGPGTRLLVL.

CDR3 sequence (DNA): TGTGCCAGCAGCCAAGTTCTTAATTCACCAGATACGCAGTATTTT. Its protein product is CASSQVLNSPDTQYF. The chain employs TRBV3-1 (or the pseudogene TRBV3-2) and TRBJ2-3; D call uncertain. V lost 1 base, J lost 4 bases, and 12 bases lay in between. The CDR3 is 15 amino acids. CDR1 and CDR2 from the germline V gene are LGHDT and YNNKEL (reference sequence).